This record looks at one T cell receptor beta chain sequence and its context. The entry originates in a study of blood T cell repertoires in COVID-19. Study-level information: Both acute and convalescent COVID-19 samples were obtained from the United States, Italy and Spain. Sources were T cells, B-cell-depleted T cells, or PBMCs; the material itself was cDNA or gDNA.

CDR1 and CDR2 (germline): LGHNA, YNFKEQ. The CDR3 has 17 residues. The V and J ends lost 0 bases and 8 bases, in that order; junction bases with no gene match: 10. The authors' processing: By means of reference gene primer amplification, nucleated cell counts were estimated. Sequencing was performed with immunoSEQ multiplex PCR; in TCRdb, only in-frame clones are kept and a portion is missing. D and trimming come from the DNA, and the V and J calls and clone size come from that table. The sample has roughly 150,000 clones; around 86% are singletons. Sequencing input: peripheral blood. The chain is built from TRBV4-2 and TRBJ1-4; 9 bases line up with TRBD1. The sequence derives from a human donor in a cohort sampled during active COVID-19. The CDR3, as DNA: TGTGCCAGCAGCCAAGATCGAAGCGGGACAGGGAGAGAAAAACTGTTTTTT. This gives the protein CASSQDRSGTGREKLFF.